Presented here are 13 T cell receptor beta chains from one specimen sequenced in a study of response to subunit inactivated influenza vaccine. TCRdb fed the RT-PCR reads into MiXCR, producing one record per CDR3 protein. This sample has about 780,000 distinct CDR3 sequences, with 15% to 20% found just once. Material: PBMCs from blood, obtained 5 days after vaccination. The receptors here all came from a middle-aged man who received an inactivated influenza vaccine.

The chain combines TRBV20-1 with TRBJ2-3; D call uncertain. Germline V CDR1 and CDR2: DFQATT, SNEGSKA (reference sequence). Trimming left V 0 bases short and J 4 bases short, with 14 bases between. The CDR3 consists of 15 residues. The CDR3 region has the DNA TGCAGTGCTAGAGACCGACCCACCTACGCAGATACGCAGTATTTT. It translates to CSARDRPTYADTQYF.

This clonotype was found a few times. The chain links TRBV7-8 to TRBJ2-5; 7 nucleotides match TRBD2. V was pared by 1 base and J by 3 bases, with 5 bases of the junction left unmatched. Germline CDR1 is SGHVS and CDR2 is FQNEAQ. This CDR3 region has 15 residues. CDR3 coding DNA: TGTGCCAGCAGCTTAGATTCCGGGGGGAAAGAGACCCAGTACTTC. Protein: CASSLDSGGKETQYF.

The gene calls are TRBV9 and TRBJ2-7; TRBD2 agrees at 11 bases. Germline V gene data show CDR1 as SGDLS and CDR2 as YYNGEE. V was clipped by 0 bases and J by 3 bases; unmatched bases: 2. This CDR3 is built from 15 residues. The CDR3 is CASSVELAGVYEQYF. CDR3 in DNA: TGTGCCAGCAGCGTAGAACTAGCGGGAGTCTACGAGCAGTACTTC.

This clonotype was seen a handful of times. The chain carries TRBV7-2 and TRBJ1-3; tentatively, D is TRBD1 (5 bases). Trimming shortened V by 3 bases and J by 3 bases, and 9 bases separated the two germline ends. From germline, CDR1 is SGHTA and CDR2 FQGNSA. The CDR3 is 14 amino acids. The CDR3 bases are TGTGCCAGCAGCTTTAGGAGGGGTGGAAACACCATATATTTT. Protein: CASSFRRGGNTIYF. Together with reference TRBV7-2 and TRBJ1-3, the CDR3 gives the full variable domain: GAGVSQSPSNKVTEKGKDVELRCDPISGHTALYWYRQSLGQGLEFLIYFQGNSAPDKSGLPSDRFSAERTGGSVSTLTIQRTQQEDSAVYLCASSFRRGGNTIYFGEGSWLTVV.

This clonotype was found a few times. The rearrangement joins TRBV24-1 to TRBJ2-3; maybe TRBD1 (7 bases). The CDR3 runs 16 residues. Trimming removed 0 bases from V and 3 bases from J, with 12 bases in between. The germline V gene has CDR1 KGHDR and CDR2 SFDVKD. The CDR3 region has the DNA TGTGCCACCAGTGATTTGGGAGGGGGCGGTACAGATACGCAGTATTTT. Its protein product is CATSDLGGGGTDTQYF.

The chain couples TRBV20-1 to TRBJ1-6, with a possible D match to TRBD1 (5 bases). This CDR3 is 16 amino acids long. The V gene lost 0 bases and the J gene lost 5 bases, with 14 bases spanning the gap. The germline CDR1 and CDR2 sequences are DFQATT and SNEGSKA (reference sequence). CDR3: CSARDFLGTHNSPLHF. The CDR3 DNA follows: TGCAGTGCTAGAGATTTCCTTGGGACCCATAATTCACCCCTCCACTTT.

This clonotype was observed a handful of times. CDR3 bases: TGTGCCAGCAGTGAAGTCCCTAGCGAGCAGTACTTC. It encodes CASSEVPSEQYF. V gene TRBV6-1 combines with J gene TRBJ2-7; D is unresolved. The CDR3 runs to 12 residues. Deletions cut 1 base from V and 6 bases from J, with 7 bases between. Germline CDR1 is MNHNS and CDR2 is SASEGT.

The J gene is TRBJ2-3, the V gene TRBV11-3; TRBD2 aligns across 11 bases. The CDR3 is 15 residues long. The V and J ends lost 5 bases and 4 bases, in that order; junction bases with no gene match: 5. Germline V gives CDR1 SGHNT, CDR2 YENEEA. The CDR3 sequence: CASSPGTSGADTQYF. The DNA for the CDR3 is TGTGCCAGCAGCCCCGGGACTAGCGGAGCAGATACGCAGTATTTT.

The CDR3 loop is CASSLVTGDEQFF. The CDR3 DNA reads as TGTGCCAGCAGCTTGGTAACAGGGGATGAGCAGTTCTTC. V and J are TRBV5-6 and TRBJ2-1; 7 bases fit TRBD1. Germline trimming cut 0 bases from V and 8 bases from J; bases unmatched to any gene: 2. CDR1 and CDR2 from the germline V gene are SGHDT and YYEEEE. CDR3 length: 13 amino acids.

The sample holds a few counts of this clonotype. The rearrangement links TRBV7-9 to TRBJ2-7; 9 bases align to TRBD1. Trimming took 5 bases from V and 3 from J; bases not matched to a gene: 5. Per the germline V gene, CDR1 is SEHNR and CDR2 is FQNEAQ (reference sequence). The CDR3 runs 14 residues. This CDR3 is CASSRTGQGYEQYF. The CDR3 DNA is TGTGCCAGCAGCCGTACGGGACAGGGCTACGAGCAGTACTTC.

The rearrangement links TRBV12-3 or TRBV12-4 to TRBJ2-7, with a weak D call TRBD2 (6 bases). V was clipped by 4 bases and J by 0 bases, with 13 bases between them. CDR3 size: 15 residues. The CDR3 spells CASSSGLYGSYEQYF. In nucleotides, the CDR3 is TGTGCCAGCAGTTCGGGACTCTATGGCTCCTACGAGCAGTACTTC.

This clonotype was detected many times. The V call is TRBV20-1, the J call TRBJ2-1, with D possibly matching TRBD2 (6 bases). The CDR3 totals 14 residues. The V end lost 7 bases, the J end lost 4 bases, and 17 bases lay between the germline ends. Germline V CDR1 and CDR2: DFQATT, SNEGSKA (reference sequence). The CDR3 is CSGREPPTYNEQFF. As DNA, the CDR3 is TGCAGTGGGCGGGAACCGCCAACGTACAATGAGCAGTTCTTC.

The sample holds a few counts of this clonotype. The V and J genes are TRBV29-1 and TRBJ2-7; perhaps D is TRBD1 or TRBD2 (5 bases each). Germline values: CDR1 SQVTM, CDR2 ANQGSEA. CDR3 length: 13 amino acids. Trimming took off 5 bases at V and 2 bases at J, with 13 bases between the two ends. CDR3 region: CSVTSLGPYEQYF. CDR3 DNA: TGCAGCGTTACATCCCTGGGACCCTACGAGCAGTACTTC.